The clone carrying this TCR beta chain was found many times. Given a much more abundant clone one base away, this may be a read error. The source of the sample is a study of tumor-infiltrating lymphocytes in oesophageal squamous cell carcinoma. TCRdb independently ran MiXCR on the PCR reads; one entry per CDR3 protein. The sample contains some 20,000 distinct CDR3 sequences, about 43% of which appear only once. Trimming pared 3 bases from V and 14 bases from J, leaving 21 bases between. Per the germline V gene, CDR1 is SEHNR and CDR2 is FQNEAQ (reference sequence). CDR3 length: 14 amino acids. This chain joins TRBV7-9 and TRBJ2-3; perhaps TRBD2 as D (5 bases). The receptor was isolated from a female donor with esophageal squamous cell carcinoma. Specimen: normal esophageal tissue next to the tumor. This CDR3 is CASSFSRLTGELYF. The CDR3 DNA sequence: TGTGCCAGCAGCTTTTCCAGGCTCACCGGGGAGCTGTATTTT. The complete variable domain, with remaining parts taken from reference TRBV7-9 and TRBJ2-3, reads DTGVSQNPRHKITKRGQNVTFRCDPISEHNRLYWYRQTLGQGPEFLTYFQNEAQLEKSRLLSDRFSAERPKGSFSTLEIQRTEQGDSAMYLCASSFSRLTGELYFGPGTRLTVL.